These 27 T cell receptor beta chains were all obtained from the same sample, sequenced in a study of T-cell reconstitution after alpha-beta-depleted transplantation in children. As it was prepared, the TCRbeta library received unique molecular identifiers. TCRdb independently ran MiXCR on the PCR reads; one entry per CDR3 protein. The sample holds about 640,000 distinct CDR3 sequences, about an eighth seen once. Sequences were derived from PBMCs, mostly from graft donor cells, sampled 360 days after TCRalphabeta/CD19-depleted stem cell transplant. These receptors were obtained from a male patient between 10 and 17 years old who had a stem cell transplant for acute myeloid leukemia, so the T cells may come from the graft donor.

This clonotype was observed a handful of times. The gene calls are TRBV29-1 and TRBJ2-5; D is unresolved. The CDR3 spans 12 residues. Trimming took 4 bases from V and 4 from J, leaving 10 bases between them. Per the germline V gene, CDR1 is SQVTM and CDR2 is ANQGSEA. The CDR3 DNA follows: TGCAGCGTTGTTAAGGGAAGAGAGACCCAGTACTTC. Protein product: CSVVKGRETQYF.

The V call is TRBV10-3, the J call TRBJ2-6; maybe TRBD2 (5 bases). Germline V gene lookup returns CDR1 ENHRY and CDR2 SYGVKD. The CDR3 contains 15 residues. Trimming removed 10 bases at V and 4 bases at J, with 17 bases between. CDR3 in amino acids: CATTDWPGGANVLTF. The DNA for the CDR3 is TGTGCCACCACGGACTGGCCTGGCGGGGCCAACGTCCTGACTTTC.

The chain employs TRBV28 and TRBJ2-5, with 12 bases identical to TRBD2. The CDR3 has 14 residues. V gave up 6 bases and J gave up 4 bases; unmatched junction bases: 3. Germline CDR1 and CDR2: MDHEN and SYDVKM. As DNA, the CDR3 is TGTGCCAGCAGGGTACTAGCGGGAGGAGAGACCCAGTACTTC. Its translation is CASRVLAGGETQYF.

This clonotype was observed at least ten times. The chain combines TRBV9 with TRBJ1-2, with D maybe TRBD1 (5 bases). CDR1 and CDR2 (germline): SGDLS, YYNGEE. V lost 4 bases and J 6 bases, leaving 19 bases between the germline ends. CDR3 length: 15 residues. The CDR3 nucleotides are TGTGCCAGCAGCCTAGTAGGCGGCACAGGCCATGGCTACACCTTC. Encoded protein: CASSLVGGTGHGYTF.

This clonotype was detected many times. The chain carries TRBV30 and TRBJ2-7; 9 bases align to TRBD1. V lost 1 base, J lost 3 bases, and 4 bases stayed unmatched. The germline V gene encodes CDR1 GTSNPN and CDR2 SVGIG (reference sequence). The CDR3 totals 14 residues. The DNA of the CDR3 is TGTGCCTGGAGTGCCGGGACAGGGCACTACGAGCAGTACTTC. Translated, it gives CAWSAGTGHYEQYF.

In its sample, this clonotype was seen a few times. The chain carries TRBV20-1 and TRBJ1-6, with 8 bases fitting TRBD1. V gave up 3 bases and J gave up 5 bases; unmatched junction bases: 9. Looked up from germline, CDR1 is DFQATT and CDR2 is SNEGSKA (reference sequence). The CDR3 covers 16 residues. CDR3 residues: CSAREEQGANNSPLHF. The CDR3 nucleotides are TGCAGTGCTAGGGAGGAGCAGGGGGCGAATAATTCACCCCTCCACTTT.

This sequence joins TRBV29-1 and TRBJ2-2, with a tentative D call TRBD1 (5 bases). There are 12 residues in the CDR3. With 1 base removed from V and 10 bases from J, the gap between germline ends came to 10 bases. Looked up from germline, CDR1 is SQVTM and CDR2 is ANQGSEA. CDR3 in DNA: TGCAGCGTTGAAGTTCTGGACACGGAGCTGTTTTTT. The encoded protein is CSVEVLDTELFF.

At least ten counts were recorded for this clonotype. The rearrangement uses TRBV7-2 and TRBJ2-7; the D is unclear. The ends were cut back, 0 bases at V and 2 bases at J, with 8 bases in the middle. This CDR3 contains 14 residues. Germline V gives CDR1 SGHTA, CDR2 FQGNSA. The CDR3 loop reads CASSLASRPYEQYF. The CDR3 DNA reads TGTGCCAGCAGCTTAGCCTCACGGCCCTACGAGCAGTACTTC.

This clonotype was counted only a few times. The chain combines TRBV3-1 with TRBJ2-5, with 9 bases matching TRBD2. The CDR3 contains 15 residues. The germline V gene has CDR1 LGHDT and CDR2 YNNKEL (reference sequence). Unmatched junction bases numbered 7, after V lost 6 bases and J lost 2 bases. This CDR3 reads CASRWLAGTQETQYF. The CDR3 DNA is TGTGCCAGCAGATGGCTAGCGGGAACTCAAGAGACCCAGTACTTC.

This clonotype was seen at least ten times. The rearrangement links TRBV5-1 to TRBJ2-5, with a weak D call TRBD2 (6 bases). Germline CDR1 and CDR2: SGHRS and YFSETQ. Trimming shortened V by 0 bases and J by 9 bases, and 24 bases separated the two germline ends. The CDR3 is made up of 17 amino acids. The CDR3 is CASSLGLTGPSSGAQYF. In DNA, the CDR3 is TGCGCCAGCAGCTTGGGACTTACAGGACCGTCCTCGGGGGCCCAGTACTTC.

About this clonotype: No conserved phenylalanine or tryptophan ends this CDR3, so it is likely a read error. This chain uses TRBV24-1 with TRBJ2-1; 8 bases are a match to TRBD2. After removal of 4 bases from V and 7 bases from J, the junction contained 5 bases not matched to a gene. Germline V gene lookup returns CDR1 KGHDR and CDR2 SFDVKD. The CDR3 loop spans 14 amino acids. The DNA of the CDR3 is TGTGCCACCAGTGAAAGCGGGAGTATAAATGAGCAGTTCTGC. Residues: CATSESGSINEQFC.

There are many counts of this clonotype. The chain combines TRBV28 with TRBJ2-7; 12 bases are a match to TRBD2. The CDR3 is 15 residues long. V shed 5 bases, J shed 5 bases, and the junction held 7 bases outside the gene matches. Germline CDR1 is MDHEN and CDR2 is SYDVKM. CDR3 DNA sequence: TGTGCCAGCAGTGTAACGGGACTAGCGGGCCACGAGCAGTACTTC. It yields the protein CASSVTGLAGHEQYF. The variable domain in full, with the rest retrieved from reference TRBV28 and TRBJ2-7, is DVKVTQSSRYLVKRTGEKVFLECVQDMDHENMFWYRQDPGLGLRLIYFSYDVKMKEKGDIPEGYSVSREKKERFSLILESASTNQTSMYLCASSVTGLAGHEQYFGPGTRLTVT.

This clonotype was detected many times. The chain recombines TRBV5-1 with TRBJ1-1; 7 nucleotides agree with TRBD1. The germline V gene has CDR1 SGHRS and CDR2 YFSETQ. Trimming cost V 5 bases and J 2 bases; bases outside gene matches: 3. This CDR3 has 13 residues. CDR3 coding DNA: TGCGCCAGCAGACGACAGGGAAACACTGAAGCTTTCTTT. Translation gives CASRRQGNTEAFF.

The V and J genes are TRBV7-2 and TRBJ1-6, with 7 bases identical to TRBD1. This CDR3 spans 17 amino acids. The V and J ends lost 5 bases and 0 bases, in that order; junction bases with no gene match: 7. Germline CDR1 and CDR2: SGHTA and FQGNSA. CDR3 protein: CASSRDRESSYNSPLHF. In nucleotides, the CDR3 is TGTGCCAGCAGCCGCGACAGGGAGAGCTCCTATAATTCACCCCTCCACTTT. The complete variable domain, with remaining parts taken from reference TRBV7-2 and TRBJ1-6, reads GAGVSQSPSNKVTEKGKDVELRCDPISGHTALYWYRQSLGQGLEFLIYFQGNSAPDKSGLPSDRFSAERTGGSVSTLTIQRTQQEDSAVYLCASSRDRESSYNSPLHFGNGTRLTVT.

The CDR3 bases are TGCAGCGCCGGCCATCGGGAGACCCAGTACTTC. It yields the protein CSAGHRETQYF. The chain has TRBV29-1 and TRBJ2-5; D gene uncertain. This CDR3 is built from 11 residues. The V end lost 7 bases, the J end lost 5 bases, and 11 bases lay between the germline ends. Germline values: CDR1 SQVTM, CDR2 ANQGSEA.

This clonotype occurred a few times. The chain recombines TRBV13 with TRBJ2-3; 7 positions match TRBD1. This CDR3 is 15 amino acids long. CDR1 is PRHDT, CDR2 FYEKMQ, per germline (reference sequence). V shed 4 bases, J shed 0 bases, and the junction held 4 bases outside the gene matches. The CDR3 protein is CASSSPDRSTDTQYF. CDR3 nucleotides: TGTGCCAGCAGCTCCCCGGACAGGAGCACAGATACGCAGTATTTT.

This chain uses TRBV29-1 with TRBJ2-5; D possibly corresponds to TRBD2 (5 bases). The CDR3 has 16 residues. Trimming left V 8 bases short and J 1 base short, with 23 bases between. Germline lookup yields CDR1 SQVTM and CDR2 ANQGSEA. CDR3 region: CSTGGSGEDSQETQYF. For the CDR3, the DNA is TGCAGCACCGGCGGGTCCGGGGAAGACTCCCAAGAGACCCAGTACTTC.

V gene TRBV7-8 combines with J gene TRBJ2-2, with 16 bases fitting TRBD2. Germline CDR1 and CDR2: SGHVS and FQNEAQ. V dropped 3 bases and J dropped 0; count of bases not matched to a gene: 10. The CDR3 length is 21 residues. For the CDR3, the DNA is TGTGCCAGCAGCTTTCGATCCGGGACTAGCGGGAGGGTCCCGAACACCGGGGAGCTGTTTTTT. Translated: CASSFRSGTSGRVPNTGELFF.

This clonotype has at least ten counts. The junction shows a germline mismatch at one end, possibly a read error. This chain links TRBV5-1 with TRBJ2-3; tentative D call: TRBD2 (6 bases). From germline, CDR1 is SGHRS and CDR2 YFSETQ. The CDR3 consists of 14 residues. The CDR3 here is CASSLLASTDTQYF. The CDR3 region has the DNA TGTGCCAGCAGCTTACTAGCTTCCACAGATACGCAGTATTTT.

The J gene is TRBJ2-2, the V gene TRBV27, with D perhaps TRBD2 (5 bases). This CDR3 region has 14 residues. V was pared by 7 bases and J by 2 bases, with 11 bases between. CDR1 is MNHEY, CDR2 SMNVEV, per germline (reference sequence). The CDR3 DNA sequence: TGTGCCAGCAAACGGACTTCTAACACCGGGGAGCTGTTTTTT. It is translated as CASKRTSNTGELFF.

DNA of the CDR3: TGCAGTGCTAGAGCGGGACAGGGGGCGCAGGAGCAGTACTTC. It specifies CSARAGQGAQEQYF. V gene TRBV20-1 combines with J gene TRBJ2-7; the match to TRBD1 covers 12 bases. Losses at the gene ends were 1 base for V and 7 bases for J; bases not matched to a gene: 5. CDR1 and CDR2 (germline): DFQATT, SNEGSKA (reference sequence). The CDR3 spans 14 residues.

This clonotype was detected ten times or more. This sequence joins TRBV29-1 and TRBJ2-7, with 9 bases identical to TRBD2. CDR1 is SQVTM, CDR2 ANQGSEA, per germline. Trimming removed 7 bases from V and 5 bases from J; junction bases left unmatched: 9. The CDR3 has 13 residues. As DNA, the CDR3 is TGCAGCGCTGAGGCAGCGGGAGGCGACGAGCAGTACTTC. This gives the protein CSAEAAGGDEQYF.

This clonotype was recorded at least ten times. V gene TRBV12-3 or TRBV12-4 combines with J gene TRBJ2-7; 9 nucleotides line up with TRBD2. The CDR3 has 17 amino acids. Trimming took 4 bases from V and 0 from J; bases not matched to a gene: 10. Here the CDR3 reads CASSWGLAEFYSYEQYF. The CDR3, as DNA: TGTGCCAGCAGTTGGGGACTAGCCGAATTCTACTCCTACGAGCAGTACTTC.

The CDR3 region has the DNA TGTGCCAGCAGCGTAGTCCCAGACAGTGACTATGGCTACACCTTC. Protein product: CASSVVPDSDYGYTF. The chain links TRBV9 to TRBJ1-2; a weak D match, TRBD1 (5 bases). Trimming cost V 0 bases and J 3 bases, with 12 bases left between them. Germline-derived CDR1 and CDR2 are SGDLS and YYNGEE. The CDR3 is made up of 15 amino acids.

This clonotype was found many times. V gene TRBV28 combines with J gene TRBJ2-7, with 10 positions matching TRBD1. Germline CDR1 MDHEN, CDR2 SYDVKM. This CDR3 spans 19 amino acids. With V trimmed by 2 bases and J by 0 bases, 13 bases remained unmatched. CDR3 in amino acids: CASSLHGQGGEEGSYEQYF. The CDR3 region has the DNA TGTGCCAGCAGTTTACATGGACAGGGGGGAGAGGAGGGCTCCTACGAGCAGTACTTC.

This clonotype showed up just a few times. V usage is TRBV29-1 and J usage is TRBJ2-3; D is unresolved. The CDR3 has 13 amino acids. Germline-derived CDR1 and CDR2 are SQVTM and ANQGSEA. Trimming removed 2 bases at V and 0 bases at J, with 6 bases between. CDR3 in amino acids: CSVERTSTDTQYF. The CDR3 DNA is TGCAGCGTTGAACGGACGAGCACAGATACGCAGTATTTT.

This clonotype occurred once. The rearrangement links TRBV19 to TRBJ1-5, with D unclear. This CDR3 has 15 residues. The V end lost 3 bases, the J end lost 0 bases, and 9 bases lay between the germline ends. Looked up from germline, CDR1 is LNHDA and CDR2 is SQIVND (reference sequence). The chain's CDR3 is CASSIKQNSNQPQHF. Written as DNA, the CDR3 is TGTGCCAGTAGTATTAAGCAAAATAGCAATCAGCCCCAGCATTTT.